The rows below give T cell receptor beta chains drawn from one sample of a study of T cells after yellow fever vaccination. TCRdb redid the calling of the 5' RACE reads with MiXCR, one entry per CDR3 protein. The table records hundreds of thousands of distinct CDR3 sequences, about 14% of them present only once. This specimen consisted of PBMCs, obtained on the day of the yellow fever booster vaccination. These receptors originate from a man aged 30 to 39 who received the YFV17D yellow fever vaccine. Each CDR3 is given with its conserved first and last residue. D genes are given only for firm matches. Not all rows give a size; the values are once, few, many and, for expanded clones, a class.

size: few
V: TRBV20-1
J: TRBJ2-7
D: -
length: 13
DNA: TGCAGTGCTCTGCCCGGCTTATCCTACGAGCAGTACTTC
CDR3: CSALPGLSYEQYF

size: -
V: TRBV20-1
J: TRBJ2-1
D: TRBD2
length: 19
DNA: TGCAGTGCTAGAGACGATAGGGCTCTAGGCGGGAGACTGCGCAATGAGCAGTTCTTC
CDR3: CSARDDRALGGRLRNEQFF

size: -
V: TRBV4-1
J: TRBJ2-1
D: -
length: 15
DNA: TGCGCCAGCAGCCAACAAGGGGGCTCCTACAATGAGCAGTTCTTC
CDR3: CASSQQGGSYNEQFF

size: -
V: TRBV20-1
J: TRBJ2-7
D: -
length: 13
DNA: TGCAGTGCCACACAAGGGGTCCCCTACGAGCAGTACTTC
CDR3: CSATQGVPYEQYF

size: many
V: TRBV3-1
J: TRBJ2-1
D: TRBD2
length: 15
DNA: TGTGCCAGCAGTCCTGATAGCGGGAGTTACAATGAGCAGTTCTTC
CDR3: CASSPDSGSYNEQFF

size: -
V: TRBV7-9
J: TRBJ1-2
D: -
length: 12
DNA: TGTGCCAGCACCAAGGACAGCTATGGCTACACCTTC
CDR3: CASTKDSYGYTF

size: many
V: TRBV29-1
J: TRBJ2-7
D: -
length: 13
DNA: TGCAGCGTAGTTGGTGTGGGACTTTACGAGCAGTACTTC
CDR3: CSVVGVGLYEQYF

size: -
V: TRBV18
J: TRBJ2-7
D: TRBD2
length: 16
DNA: TGTGCCAGCTCACCGCGGGGTAGCGGGAGTTCTTACGAGCAGTACTTC
CDR3: CASSPRGSGSSYEQYF

size: few
V: TRBV29-1
J: TRBJ2-4
D: -
length: 14
DNA: TGCAGCGTTGAAGAAGGGCAGGGGCGGAACATTCAGTACTTC
CDR3: CSVEEGQGRNIQYF

size: few
V: TRBV12-3/TRBV12-4
J: TRBJ2-2
D: -
length: 14
DNA: TGTGCCAGCACCTCCGGGTGGGTGTCCGGGGAGCTGTTTTTT
CDR3: CASTSGWVSGELFF

size: few
V: TRBV20-1
J: TRBJ2-7
D: -
length: 13
DNA: TGCAGTGCACGGGACTCCTATTACTACGAGCAGTACTTC
CDR3: CSARDSYYYEQYF

size: -
V: TRBV5-1
J: TRBJ2-7
D: -
length: 14
DNA: TGCGCCAGCAAAGGAGTACAGGGTGTCCACGAGCAGTACTTC
CDR3: CASKGVQGVHEQYF

size: -
V: TRBV9
J: TRBJ2-5
D: -
length: 12
DNA: TGTGCCAGCAGCTCCCTGGAGGGGACCCAGTACTTC
CDR3: CASSSLEGTQYF

size: -
V: TRBV6-2/TRBV6-3
J: TRBJ2-7
D: -
length: 15
DNA: TGTGCCAGCAGTTCGAGACAGGAGATCTCCTACGAGCAGTACTTC
CDR3: CASSSRQEISYEQYF

size: -
V: TRBV19
J: TRBJ2-2
D: TRBD1
length: 14
DNA: TGTGCCAGTAGTACGGGACAGGGGAGCGGGGAGCTGTTTTTT
CDR3: CASSTGQGSGELFF

size: -
V: TRBV6-1
J: TRBJ2-5
D: TRBD2
length: 17
DNA: TGTGCCAGCAGCTCACAAGCCATAGCGGGAGGGCCAAAGACCCAGTACTTC
CDR3: CASSSQAIAGGPKTQYF

size: few
V: TRBV12-3/TRBV12-4
J: TRBJ2-4
D: TRBD2
length: 13
DNA: TGTGCCAGTGTAGCGGGAGACAAAAACATTCAGTACTTC
CDR3: CASVAGDKNIQYF

size: -
V: TRBV4-3
J: TRBJ2-2
D: -
length: 17
DNA: TGCGCCAGCAGCCAAGATGGAGGGAGTAGCAGCGGCGGGGAGCTGTTTTTT
CDR3: CASSQDGGSSSGGELFF

size: -
V: TRBV6-1
J: TRBJ1-5
D: -
length: 13
DNA: TGTGCCAGCAGCTCGGACGGGGATCAGCCCCAGCATTTT
CDR3: CASSSDGDQPQHF

size: -
V: TRBV24-1
J: TRBJ2-1
D: -
length: 15
DNA: TGTGCCACCAGTGATTATAGGACAGAAAGCAATGAGCAGTTCTTC
CDR3: CATSDYRTESNEQFF

size: -
V: TRBV19
J: TRBJ1-2
D: -
length: 12
DNA: TGTGCCAGTACCGCCGGAACCGATGGCTACACCTTC
CDR3: CASTAGTDGYTF

size: -
V: TRBV9
J: TRBJ1-2
D: -
length: 14
DNA: TGTGCCAGCAGCGTAGCCTCCTTCGGGGATCACTACACCTTC
CDR3: CASSVASFGDHYTF

size: -
V: TRBV20-1
J: TRBJ1-1
D: -
length: 13
DNA: TGCAGCGCCCCAGCCCAGGGTGACACTGAAGCTTTCTTT
CDR3: CSAPAQGDTEAFF

size: few
V: TRBV7-2
J: TRBJ1-6
D: -
length: 17
DNA: TGTGCCAGCAGCTTAGCTCATGGAGGGGCGGTAAATTCACCCCTCCACTTT
CDR3: CASSLAHGGAVNSPLHF

size: few
V: TRBV6-5
J: TRBJ1-2
D: -
length: 13
DNA: TGTGCCAGCAGTTACGGGGCAGACTATGGCTACACCTTC
CDR3: CASSYGADYGYTF

size: few
V: TRBV18
J: TRBJ2-1
D: TRBD1
length: 14
DNA: TGTGCCAGCTGCCAGGGGGCGTCCTACAATGAGCAGTTCTTC
CDR3: CASCQGASYNEQFF

size: few
V: TRBV6-1
J: TRBJ2-5
D: -
length: 15
DNA: TGTGCCAGCAGCTCCGGGACGGACCGTCGGGAGACCCAGTACTTC
CDR3: CASSSGTDRRETQYF

size: few
V: TRBV6-1
J: TRBJ1-3
D: -
length: 14
DNA: TGTGCCAGCAGTGGTGAGATGTCCGGAAACACCATATATTTT
CDR3: CASSGEMSGNTIYF

size: few
V: TRBV7-2
J: TRBJ2-7
D: -
length: 13
DNA: TGTGCCAGCAGCTTATTTCCCAGAAACGAGCAGTACTTC
CDR3: CASSLFPRNEQYF

size: few
V: TRBV19
J: TRBJ2-1
D: TRBD1
length: 15
DNA: TGTGCCAGTATAATGACAGGGGGCGCGTTGAATGAGCAGTTCTTC
CDR3: CASIMTGGALNEQFF

size: few
V: TRBV6-5
J: TRBJ2-1
D: -
length: 14
DNA: TGTGCCAGCAGTTACTCGTTCCGAAACAATGAGCAGTTCTTC
CDR3: CASSYSFRNNEQFF

size: few
V: TRBV5-5
J: TRBJ2-7
D: -
length: 12
DNA: TGTGCCAGCAGTAGCGGCTACTACGAGCAGTACTTC
CDR3: CASSSGYYEQYF

size: few
V: TRBV7-2
J: TRBJ2-2
D: -
length: 14
DNA: TGTGCCAGCAGCCGGGACATATTCACCGGGGAGCTGTTTTTT
CDR3: CASSRDIFTGELFF

size: few
V: TRBV5-1
J: TRBJ1-4
D: TRBD1
length: 16
DNA: TGCGCCAGCAGCCAAACAGGGGTTGCAACTAATGAAAAACTGTTTTTT
CDR3: CASSQTGVATNEKLFF

size: -
V: TRBV5-1
J: TRBJ1-6
D: TRBD1
length: 14
DNA: TGCGCCAGCAGCTTCGGGACAGTTGATTCACCCCTCCACTTT
CDR3: CASSFGTVDSPLHF

size: few
V: TRBV25-1
J: TRBJ2-3
D: TRBD1
length: 15
DNA: TGTGCCAGCCAGCCCCGGACAGGGGTCACAGATACGCAGTATTTT
CDR3: CASQPRTGVTDTQYF

size: -
V: TRBV27
J: TRBJ2-5
D: TRBD2
length: 15
DNA: TGTGCCAGCAGCCAATTCGCTAGCGGCCAAGAGACCCAGTACTTC
CDR3: CASSQFASGQETQYF

size: few
V: TRBV28
J: TRBJ2-7
D: -
length: 15
DNA: TGTGCCAGCAGCTCCGGGACACCTATCTCCTACGAGCAGTACTTC
CDR3: CASSSGTPISYEQYF

size: many
V: TRBV20-1
J: TRBJ2-1
D: -
length: 12
DNA: TGCAGTGCTAGAGATGACGGGGGTGAGCAGTTCTTC
CDR3: CSARDDGGEQFF

size: few
V: TRBV6-6
J: TRBJ1-1
D: -
length: 11
DNA: TGTGCCAGCAGTTACTTCGCTGAAGCTTTCTTT
CDR3: CASSYFAEAFF

size: -
V: TRBV6-5
J: TRBJ2-5
D: -
length: 15
DNA: TGTGCCAGCAGTTACGAGGTTGCGTGTAGGGAGACCCAGTACTTC
CDR3: CASSYEVACRETQYF

size: few
V: TRBV28
J: TRBJ2-7
D: -
length: 12
DNA: TGTGCCAGCAGACCGCAGACAGGAAGGGACGACTTC
CDR3: CASRPQTGRDDF

size: few
V: TRBV11-1
J: TRBJ2-1
D: TRBD2
length: 15
DNA: TGTGCCAGCTCTCCTGAGACTAGCGGGAACAATGAGCAGTTCTTC
CDR3: CASSPETSGNNEQFF

size: few
V: TRBV4-2
J: TRBJ1-5
D: TRBD1
length: 16
DNA: TGTGCCAGCAGCCCCCGACTGGACAGGGAGAATCAGCCCCAGCATTTT
CDR3: CASSPRLDRENQPQHF

size: -
V: TRBV7-6
J: TRBJ2-5
D: -
length: 15
DNA: TGTGCCAGCAGCAAAACTCTAGTGCAATTAGAGACCCAGTACTTC
CDR3: CASSKTLVQLETQYF

size: -
V: TRBV5-1
J: TRBJ2-2
D: -
length: 16
DNA: TGCGCCAGCAGTAGTGAAGACGTATCGAACACCGGGGAGCTGTTTTTT
CDR3: CASSSEDVSNTGELFF

size: few
V: TRBV7-7
J: TRBJ2-7
D: -
length: 14
DNA: TGTGCCAGCAGCCCCCAGGGGCAAAGCTACGAGCAGTACTTC
CDR3: CASSPQGQSYEQYF

size: -
V: TRBV12-3/TRBV12-4
J: TRBJ2-7
D: TRBD2
length: 15
DNA: TGTGCCAGCAGTTTATCTGTGCTAGCGGGACGGGAGCAGTACTTC
CDR3: CASSLSVLAGREQYF

size: few
V: TRBV20-1
J: TRBJ2-7
D: TRBD1
length: 16
DNA: TGCAGTGCTAGACCATTCCGGGACAGGGGATTCCACGAGCAGTACTTC
CDR3: CSARPFRDRGFHEQYF

size: -
V: TRBV7-2
J: TRBJ2-3
D: -
length: 15
DNA: TGTGCCAGCAGCTTAGCGGCGCGTAACACAGATACGCAGTATTTT
CDR3: CASSLAARNTDTQYF

size: -
V: TRBV5-4
J: TRBJ2-5
D: TRBD1
length: 13
DNA: TGTGCCAGCAGCAAACAGGGGGACGAGACCCAGTACTTC
CDR3: CASSKQGDETQYF

size: -
V: TRBV7-6
J: TRBJ2-5
D: -
length: 13
DNA: TGTGCCAGCAGCTTAACGCTGAAAGAGACCCAGTACTTC
CDR3: CASSLTLKETQYF

size: -
V: TRBV19
J: TRBJ2-2
D: -
length: 12
DNA: TGTGCCGCCCTAAGGGACACCGGGGAGCTGTTTTTT
CDR3: CAALRDTGELFF

size: few
V: TRBV19
J: TRBJ1-5
D: -
length: 12
DNA: TGTGCCACCTCCGACCGGAATCAGCCCCAGCATTTT
CDR3: CATSDRNQPQHF

size: few
V: TRBV2
J: TRBJ2-3
D: -
length: 13
DNA: TGTGCCAGCAAAGGCAGGGGAGAAGATACGCAGTATTTT
CDR3: CASKGRGEDTQYF

size: few
V: TRBV6-1
J: TRBJ1-1
D: TRBD1
length: 16
DNA: TGTGCCAGCAGTAAAGGACAGGGGGTAAGGAGCACTGAAGCTTTCTTT
CDR3: CASSKGQGVRSTEAFF

size: -
V: TRBV20-1
J: TRBJ2-1
D: -
length: 12
DNA: TGCAGTGCTAGCGCCTTTACTGGTGAGCAGTTCTTC
CDR3: CSASAFTGEQFF

size: few
V: TRBV20-1
J: TRBJ1-6
D: -
length: 13
DNA: TGCAGTGCTCCCTTTTCCTATAATTCACCCCTCCACTTT
CDR3: CSAPFSYNSPLHF

size: -
V: TRBV5-6
J: TRBJ2-7
D: -
length: 13
DNA: TGTGCCAGCAGCTTGCCCTCGCTTCTCGAGCAGTACTTC
CDR3: CASSLPSLLEQYF

size: few
V: TRBV3-1
J: TRBJ2-1
D: TRBD2
length: 16
DNA: TGTGCCAGCAGCCAAGATTGGGCGGGAGGTTACAATGAGCAGTTCTTC
CDR3: CASSQDWAGGYNEQFF